This T cell receptor beta chain came from a study of Ad26.COV2.S vaccination and SARS-CoV-2 variants. General study points: Comparability of non-spike TCR breadth was observed across vaccine and placebo recipients. Possibly, TCR breadth and depth analyses underestimated total T cell responses.

Remarks on this clone: Its antigen is as yet unknown.

Measured with immunoSEQ multiplex PCR; TCRdb has only the in-frame clones, and not every one. The sample holds about 87,000 clones, about four fifths seen once. The V segment lost 6 bases and the J segment 7 bases; nucleotides outside the gene matches: 5. CDR1 and CDR2 (germline): SGHTA, FQGNSA. The CDR3 runs to 15 residues. The chain has TRBV7-2 and TRBJ2-1; 14 bases agree with TRBD2. Sample: peripheral blood, taken after recovery from COVID-19. The clonotype originates from a human donor who had recovered from COVID-19. The CDR3 nucleotides are TGTGCCAGCAGGACTAGCGGGAGGGCCGGAAATGAGCAGTTCTTC. Translated: CASRTSGRAGNEQFF.